This T cell receptor (beta chain) was recorded in a study of blood T cell repertoires in COVID-19. At the level of the study: T cells, B-cell-depleted T cells, or PBMCs supplied cDNA or gDNA.

Libraries were prepared by immunoSEQ multiplex PCR; TCRdb keeps only in-frame clonotypes and omits some of them. The repertoire consists of 140,000 to 150,000 clones, with 80% to 90% occurring once and the leading ten covering 8%. V shed 3 bases and J shed 0 bases, with 6 bases lying between them. Germline V lookup: CDR1 SEHNR, CDR2 FQNEAQ (reference sequence). The CDR3 totals 15 residues. Sequencing input: peripheral blood. This rearrangement joins TRBV7-9 to TRBJ2-6, with a weak D call TRBD2 (6 bases). The receptor comes from a woman in her sixties with COVID-19, enrolled during active disease. The CDR3, as DNA: TGTGCCAGCAGCTTCGGGGGCTCTGGGGCCAACGTCCTGACTTTC. It codes for CASSFGGSGANVLTF.